Shown below are 22 T cell receptor beta chains from a single sample sequenced in a study of Tregs in tolerant kidney transplant recipients. TCRdb's copy holds only in-frame clones and misses some; the assay was immunoSEQ multiplex PCR. The sample shows 100,000 to 120,000 clones, 90% of them seen only once. The sample here was CD4+ T cells from blood, taken before the transplant. The receptor source for this set is a human donor who received a combined kidney and bone marrow transplant.

The CDR3 protein is CASSLRGFGEKLFF. The CDR3 nucleotides read TGTGCCAGCAGCCTAAGGGGGTTTGGCGAAAAACTGTTTTTT. The chain joins TRBV7-8 to TRBJ1-4, with D possibly being TRBD1 (6 bases). Germline V gene sequence: CDR1 SGHVS, CDR2 FQNEAQ. There are 14 residues in the CDR3. Trimming cost V 5 bases and J 8 bases, with 15 bases left between them.

The chain joins TRBV5-5 to TRBJ2-5; D may be TRBD1 (6 bases). Germline V gene data show CDR1 as SGHKS and CDR2 as YYEKEE (reference sequence). With 2 bases removed from V and 2 bases from J, the gap between germline ends came to 16 bases. The CDR3 extends over 16 amino acids. The CDR3, as DNA: TGTGCCAGCAGCTTAGGAACAGGGTATGGGCAAGAGACCCAGTACTTC. Its translation: CASSLGTGYGQETQYF.

The rearrangement uses TRBV7-2 and TRBJ1-2, with 7 bases aligning to TRBD1. This CDR3 has 13 amino acids. Germline V gives CDR1 SGHTA, CDR2 FQGNSA. With V trimmed by 4 bases and J by 3 bases, 2 bases remained unmatched. Here the CDR3 reads CASSSGQHYGYTF. CDR3 DNA sequence: TGTGCCAGCAGCTCGGGACAGCACTATGGCTACACCTTC.

This clone turned up a few times. The chain uses TRBV6-1 and TRBJ2-7; the D gene is possibly TRBD1 (5 bases). The CDR3 totals 16 residues. Trimming took 0 bases from V and 4 from J, leaving 16 bases between them. Germline values: CDR1 MNHNS, CDR2 SASEGT. The CDR3 sequence: CASSEAIGATGYEQYF. The DNA for the CDR3 is TGTGCCAGCAGTGAAGCGATTGGGGCTACCGGGTACGAGCAGTACTTC.

The J gene is TRBJ2-2, the V gene TRBV5-1; TRBD2 is a possible D gene (6 bases). This CDR3 region has 15 residues. V was trimmed by 4 bases and J by 9 bases, leaving 19 bases between them. Germline CDR1 is SGHRS and CDR2 is YFSETQ. The CDR3 region has the DNA TGCGCCAGCAGCCCCGGACTACCCCAAAAGTGGGAGCTGTTTTTT. Encoded protein: CASSPGLPQKWELFF.

The chain links TRBV15 to TRBJ2-5; a possible D gene is TRBD2 (5 bases). CDR1 is LNHNV, CDR2 YYDKDF, per germline (reference sequence). Trimming removed 5 bases at V and 2 bases at J, with 15 bases between. The CDR3 totals 15 residues. CDR3 protein: CATSPTVPGQETQYF. In DNA form, the CDR3 reads TGTGCCACCAGCCCAACCGTACCGGGGCAAGAGACCCAGTACTTC.

The V gene is TRBV21-1, the J gene TRBJ2-2; TRBD1, the table's D call, was not compared with the DNA. TRBV21-1 is shown as a pseudogene. The CDR3 is made up of 20 amino acids. The CDR3 DNA sequence: TGTGCCAGCAGCAAAGGAGGGACAGGGGGCGGCGGCGCGAACACCGGGGAGCTGTTTTTT. Translation gives CASSKGGTGGGGANTGELFF.

CDR3 region: CSATQEYGYTF. In nucleotides, the CDR3 is TGCAGTGCTACCCAGGAATATGGCTACACCTTC. The V and J genes are TRBV20-1 and TRBJ1-2; D not resolved. There are 11 residues in the CDR3. Germline V lookup: CDR1 DFQATT, CDR2 SNEGSKA (reference sequence). Trimming took off 4 bases at V and 5 bases at J, with 8 bases between the two ends.

Comment on this clone: Other DNA sequences from this sample encode an identical CDR3 as well. The chain recombines TRBV4-3 with TRBJ1-1, with 8 positions matching TRBD1. CDR1 is LGHNA, CDR2 YSLEER, per germline. CDR3 length equals 16 residues. V was clipped by 0 bases and J by 1 base; unmatched bases: 4. This chain's CDR3 is CASSQDPQGANTEAFF. Written as DNA, the CDR3 is TGCGCCAGCAGCCAAGATCCCCAGGGGGCGAACACTGAAGCTTTCTTT.

This clone was detected only a few times. This chain joins TRBV27 and TRBJ1-6; 8 bases are a match to TRBD1. This CDR3 comprises 15 residues. V shed 5 bases, J shed 6 bases, and the junction held 6 bases outside the gene matches. Germline V CDR1 and CDR2: MNHEY, SMNVEV (reference sequence). Here the CDR3 DNA reads TGTGCCAGCAGTGTCGACAGGGGTGCTAATTCACCCCTCCACTTT. This encodes CASSVDRGANSPLHF.

The chain has TRBV5-1 and TRBJ2-7; tentative D call: TRBD1 (7 bases). Germline V gives CDR1 SGHRS, CDR2 YFSETQ. This CDR3 region has 15 residues. V gave up 0 bases and J gave up 2 bases, with 12 bases separating them. The CDR3 loop reads CASSLGAGGTYEQYF. The CDR3 DNA sequence: TGCGCCAGCAGCTTGGGGGCAGGGGGGACCTACGAGCAGTACTTC.

J is TRBJ2-4 and V is TRBV2; TRBD1 aligns across 10 bases. Germline V gene sequence: CDR1 SNHLY, CDR2 FYNNEI. V trimming: 6 bases; J trimming: 6 bases; junction bases outside the gene matches: 8. The CDR3 is 15 residues long. The chain's CDR3 is CASRDRDRGRNIQYF. CDR3 nucleotides: TGTGCCAGCAGGGACAGGGACAGGGGTAGAAACATTCAGTACTTC. Drawing the rest from reference TRBV2 and TRBJ2-4, the complete variable domain is EPEVTQTPSHQVTQMGQEVILRCVPISNHLYFYWYRQILGQKVEFLVSFYNNEISEKSEIFDDQFSVERPDGSNFTLKIRSTKLEDSAMYFCASRDRDRGRNIQYFGAGTRLSVL.

The V and J genes are TRBV6-5 and TRBJ2-4; 9 bases are a match to TRBD1. Germline V gene sequence: CDR1 MNHEY, CDR2 SVGAGI. V shed 5 bases, J shed 4 bases, and the junction held 6 bases outside the gene matches. The CDR3 runs 15 residues. In DNA, the CDR3 is TGTGCCAGCAGTCCCCCCGGGACAGGGAAAAACATTCAGTACTTC. It encodes CASSPPGTGKNIQYF.

The chain links TRBV29-1 to TRBJ1-1; the match to TRBD1 covers 7 bases. The V and J ends lost 6 bases and 2 bases, in that order; junction bases with no gene match: 6. The CDR3 has 13 residues. The germline CDR1 and CDR2 sequences are SQVTM and ANQGSEA. CDR3 bases: TGCAGCGTGGAGGACAGGAGTAACACTGAAGCTTTCTTT. This gives the protein CSVEDRSNTEAFF.

The rearrangement uses TRBV19 and TRBJ2-1; 7 bases are shared with TRBD2. Germline values: CDR1 LNHDA, CDR2 SQIVND (reference sequence). The CDR3 runs to 15 residues. Germline trimming cut 6 bases from V and 0 bases from J; bases unmatched to any gene: 5. Written as DNA, the CDR3 is TGTGCCAGTAGCACACTAGCGAGCTCCTACAATGAGCAGTTCTTC. Amino acid sequence: CASSTLASSYNEQFF.

V gene TRBV10-1 combines with J gene TRBJ2-3; D perhaps matches TRBD2 (7 bases). Germline loops: CDR1 WNHNN, CDR2 SYGVQD (reference sequence). This CDR3 is built from 15 residues. V was clipped by 1 base and J by 1 base, with 9 bases between them. The CDR3 is CASSELGGRTDTQYF. The CDR3 DNA reads as TGCGCCAGCAGTGAGTTGGGGGGGCGCACAGATACGCAGTATTTT.

The V call is TRBV9, the J call TRBJ2-5; a weak D match, TRBD1 (5 bases). CDR1 and CDR2 from the germline V gene are SGDLS and YYNGEE. Trimming removed 0 bases at V and 5 bases at J, with 8 bases between. CDR3 length equals 13 residues. The CDR3 nucleotides read TGTGCCAGCAGCGTAGGTCCAGGGGAGACCCAGTACTTC. It is translated as CASSVGPGETQYF. Based on the CDR3 plus reference TRBV9 and TRBJ2-5, the full variable domain is DSGVTQTPKHLITATGQRVTLRCSPRSGDLSVYWYQQSLDQGLQFLIQYYNGEERAKGNILERFSAQQFPDLHSELNLSSLELGDSALYFCASSVGPGETQYFGPGTRLLVL.

The chain recombines TRBV4-1 with TRBJ2-2; tentatively, D is TRBD2 (7 bases). CDR3 length: 15 amino acids. Germline V CDR1 and CDR2: MGHRA, YSYEKL. Trimming removed 4 bases from V and 4 bases from J, with 13 bases in between. The CDR3 spells CASSLGGALTGELFF. The DNA for the CDR3 is TGCGCCAGCAGCCTGGGGGGGGCGCTCACCGGGGAGCTGTTTTTT.

The chain combines TRBV25-1 with TRBJ2-5, with D possibly matching TRBD2 (5 bases). The CDR3 runs 12 residues. CDR1 and CDR2 from the germline V gene are MGHDK and SYGVNS. V was trimmed by 7 bases and J by 4 bases, leaving 10 bases between them. The CDR3 is CASTDSLETQYF. CDR3 sequence (DNA): TGTGCCAGCACGGACTCGTTAGAGACCCAGTACTTC.

The chain combines TRBV7-2 with TRBJ1-1, with D tentatively TRBD1 (5 bases). V lost 0 bases and J 11 bases, leaving 13 bases between the germline ends. Looked up from germline, CDR1 is SGHTA and CDR2 is FQGNSA. The CDR3 is 13 residues long. CDR3 DNA sequence: TGTGCCAGCAGCTTAGCAGGGAGGGGCAGGGCTTTCTTT. This translates into CASSLAGRGRAFF.

This chain uses TRBV29-1 with TRBJ1-5, with D unresolved. Trimming stripped 4 bases from V and 1 base from J, with 5 bases between. Germline CDR1 reads SQVTM; CDR2 reads ANQGSEA. This CDR3 spans 12 amino acids. The CDR3 sequence is CSVAVSNQPQHF. Here the CDR3 DNA reads TGCAGCGTTGCGGTCAGCAATCAGCCCCAGCATTTT.

The gene calls are TRBV11-2 and TRBJ2-7; 8 nucleotides match TRBD2. V was clipped by 5 bases and J by 6 bases; unmatched bases: 9. Germline V gene lookup returns CDR1 SGHAT and CDR2 FQNNGV. This CDR3 comprises 14 residues. CDR3 residues: CASSPGGTSFEQYF. The CDR3 DNA is TGTGCCAGCAGCCCCGGGGGGACTAGTTTCGAGCAGTACTTC. The variable domain in full, completed from reference TRBV11-2 and TRBJ2-7, reads EAGVAQSPRYKIIEKRQSVAFWCNPISGHATLYWYQQILGQGPKLLIQFQNNGVVDDSQLPKDRFSAERLKGVDSTLKIQPAKLEDSAVYLCASSPGGTSFEQYFGPGTRLTVT.